This T cell receptor beta chain was identified in a study of cytomegalovirus exposure and HLA in healthy donors. About the study: The study's early data release held about 77 million unique TCRs from HLA-typed donors.

This CDR3 has 15 residues. Per germline, CDR1 SGHDN and CDR2 FVKESK. V was clipped by 4 bases and J by 0 bases, with 12 bases between them. This cohort consisted of healthy bone marrow donors. In the case of this clone: Its antigen is currently unknown.

Study findings and constraints: Later genetic work tied a missense DCLRE1C variant to beta-chain V and J trimming. Researchers counted 150 to 200 TCR beta chains as cytomegalovirus-associated.

PCR was performed using 60 Vbeta and 13 Jbeta primers. Assay used: immunoSEQ multiplex PCR; TCRdb lists only in-frame clones, some missing. This table has some 160,000 clones, approximately 81% appearing once. V is TRBV14 and J is TRBJ1-2, with D tentatively TRBD1 (5 bases). Input material: PBMCs. This clonotype was obtained from a man aged 18 to 29 in good health and CMV-seronegative. The CDR3 region is CASSLGVGANYGYTF. CDR3 bases: TGTGCCAGCAGCCTTGGGGTAGGGGCTAACTATGGCTACACCTTC.